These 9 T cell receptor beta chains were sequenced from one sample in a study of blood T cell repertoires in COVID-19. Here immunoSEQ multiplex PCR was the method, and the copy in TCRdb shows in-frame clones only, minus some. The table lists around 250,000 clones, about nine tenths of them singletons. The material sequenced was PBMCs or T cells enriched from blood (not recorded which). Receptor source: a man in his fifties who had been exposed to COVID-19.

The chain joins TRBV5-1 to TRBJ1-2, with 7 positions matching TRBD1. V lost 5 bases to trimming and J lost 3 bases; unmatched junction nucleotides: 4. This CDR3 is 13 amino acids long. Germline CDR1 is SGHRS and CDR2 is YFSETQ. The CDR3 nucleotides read TGCGCCAGCAGAACAGGGGAGGACTATGGCTACACCTTC. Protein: CASRTGEDYGYTF. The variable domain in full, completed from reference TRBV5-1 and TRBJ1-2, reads KAGVTQTPRYLIKTRGQQVTLSCSPISGHRSVSWYQQTPGQGLQFLFEYFSETQRNKGNFPGRFSGRQFSNSRSEMNVSTLELGDSALYLCASRTGEDYGYTFGSGTRLTVV.

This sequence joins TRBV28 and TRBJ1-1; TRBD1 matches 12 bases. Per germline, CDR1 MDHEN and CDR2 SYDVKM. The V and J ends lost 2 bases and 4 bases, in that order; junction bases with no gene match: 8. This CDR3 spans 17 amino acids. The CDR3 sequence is CASSLLPGQGAATEAFF. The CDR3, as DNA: TGTGCCAGCAGTTTACTACCGGGACAGGGGGCGGCCACTGAAGCTTTCTTT.

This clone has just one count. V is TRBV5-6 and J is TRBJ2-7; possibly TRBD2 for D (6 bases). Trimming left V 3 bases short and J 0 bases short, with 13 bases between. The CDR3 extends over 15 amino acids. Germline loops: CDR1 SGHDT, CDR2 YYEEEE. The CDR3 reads CASSWGLSSSYEQYV. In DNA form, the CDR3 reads TGTGCCAGCAGCTGGGGACTGTCCAGCTCCTACGAGCAGTACGTC.

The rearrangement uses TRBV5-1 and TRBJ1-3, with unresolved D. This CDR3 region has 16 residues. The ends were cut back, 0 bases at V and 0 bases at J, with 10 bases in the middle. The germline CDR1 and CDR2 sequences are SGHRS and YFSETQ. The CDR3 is CASSLAGRSSGNTIYF. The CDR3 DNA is TGCGCCAGCAGCTTGGCGGGGAGAAGCTCTGGAAACACCATATATTTT. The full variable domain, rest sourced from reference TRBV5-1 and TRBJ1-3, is KAGVTQTPRYLIKTRGQQVTLSCSPISGHRSVSWYQQTPGQGLQFLFEYFSETQRNKGNFPGRFSGRQFSNSRSEMNVSTLELGDSALYLCASSLAGRSSGNTIYFGEGSWLTVV.

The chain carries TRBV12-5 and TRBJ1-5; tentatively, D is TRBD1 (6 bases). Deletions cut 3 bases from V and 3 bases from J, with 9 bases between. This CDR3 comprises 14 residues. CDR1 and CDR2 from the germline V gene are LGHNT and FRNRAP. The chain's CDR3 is CASGLGQPNQPQHF. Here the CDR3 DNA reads TGTGCTAGTGGTTTAGGACAGCCCAATCAGCCCCAGCATTTT. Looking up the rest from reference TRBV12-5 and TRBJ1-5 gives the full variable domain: DARVTQTPRHKVTEMGQEVTMRCQPILGHNTVFWYRQTMMQGLELLAYFRNRAPLDDSGMPKDRFSAEMPDATLATLKIQPSEPRDSAVYFCASGLGQPNQPQHFGDGTRLSIL.

Written as DNA, the CDR3 is TGTGCCAGCAGCCCCCTTAAGGGGGAGTGGATGGGCACAGATACGCAGTATTTT. It specifies CASSPLKGEWMGTDTQYF. This chain connects TRBV4-2 to TRBJ2-3, with D possibly TRBD1 on 6 matching bases. The CDR3 extends over 18 amino acids. Trimming stripped 4 bases from V and 1 base from J, with 21 bases between. CDR1 is LGHNA and CDR2 is YNFKEQ in the germline V gene.

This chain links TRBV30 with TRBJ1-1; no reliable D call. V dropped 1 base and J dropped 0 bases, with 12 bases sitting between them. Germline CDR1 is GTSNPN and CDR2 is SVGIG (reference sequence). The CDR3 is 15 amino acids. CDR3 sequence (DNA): TGTGCCTGGAGTGGGTCGAACAGTTTGAACACTGAAGCTTTCTTT. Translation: CAWSGSNSLNTEAFF. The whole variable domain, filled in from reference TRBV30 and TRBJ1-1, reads SQTIHQWPATLVQPVGSPLSLECTVEGTSNPNLYWYRQAAGRGLQLLFYSVGIGQISSEVPQNLSASRPQDRQFILSSKKLLLSDSGFYLCAWSGSNSLNTEAFFGQGTRLTVV.

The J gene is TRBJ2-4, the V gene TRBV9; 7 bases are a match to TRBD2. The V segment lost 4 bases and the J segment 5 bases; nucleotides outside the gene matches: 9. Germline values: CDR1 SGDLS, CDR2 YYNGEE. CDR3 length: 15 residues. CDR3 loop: CASSSEGGWENIQYF. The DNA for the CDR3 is TGTGCCAGCAGCTCAGAGGGAGGGTGGGAAAACATTCAGTACTTC.

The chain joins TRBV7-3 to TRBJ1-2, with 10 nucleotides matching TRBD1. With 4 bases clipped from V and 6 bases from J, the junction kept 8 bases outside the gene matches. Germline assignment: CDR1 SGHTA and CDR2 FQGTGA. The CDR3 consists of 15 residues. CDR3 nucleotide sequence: TGTGCCAGCAGCTCACTCCCCGGGACAGGGGATGGCTACACCTTC. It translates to CASSSLPGTGDGYTF.